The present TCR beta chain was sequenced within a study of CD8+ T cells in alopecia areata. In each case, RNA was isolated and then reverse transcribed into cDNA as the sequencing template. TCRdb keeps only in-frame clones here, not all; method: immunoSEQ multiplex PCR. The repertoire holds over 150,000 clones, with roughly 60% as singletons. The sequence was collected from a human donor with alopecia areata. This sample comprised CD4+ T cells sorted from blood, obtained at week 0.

In DNA form, the CDR3 reads TGCAGCGTACGAAAACTAGCCAATGAGCAGTTCTTC. This gives the protein CSVRKLANEQFF. This chain uses TRBV29-1 with TRBJ2-1; D might be TRBD2 (6 bases). Germline CDR1 and CDR2: SQVTM and ANQGSEA. V was clipped by 6 bases and J by 6 bases, with 12 bases between them. The CDR3 runs 12 residues.